The T cell receptor beta chain described here comes from a study of chemoradiotherapy in HPV16-positive cancers. The study's findings and limits: The functional HPV-specific definition rests on just two HPV16-positive patients. In HPV16-positive patients, HPV-responsive T-cell expansion tracked better recurrence-free survival.

As for this clone: Its target is not known.

Repertoires were sampled repeatedly during chemoradiotherapy. Sequencing used immunoSEQ multiplex PCR; TCRdb keeps in-frame clones, though not all of them. The sample lists 23,000 or so clones; about 88% were seen once. Sequencing used blood, obtained from a patient who underwent chemoradiotherapy. This clonotype was obtained from a human donor with HPV-associated anogenital cancer.

The CDR3 is CASSRSRQGRETQYF. The CDR3 coding sequence is TGTGCCAGCAGCCGCAGCCGACAGGGGAGGGAGACCCAGTACTTC. The rearrangement uses TRBV9 and TRBJ2-5; 8 bases agree with TRBD1. CDR1 SGDLS and CDR2 YYNGEE come from the germline V gene. CDR3 length: 15 residues. Losses at the gene ends were 4 bases for V and 5 bases for J; bases not matched to a gene: 10.